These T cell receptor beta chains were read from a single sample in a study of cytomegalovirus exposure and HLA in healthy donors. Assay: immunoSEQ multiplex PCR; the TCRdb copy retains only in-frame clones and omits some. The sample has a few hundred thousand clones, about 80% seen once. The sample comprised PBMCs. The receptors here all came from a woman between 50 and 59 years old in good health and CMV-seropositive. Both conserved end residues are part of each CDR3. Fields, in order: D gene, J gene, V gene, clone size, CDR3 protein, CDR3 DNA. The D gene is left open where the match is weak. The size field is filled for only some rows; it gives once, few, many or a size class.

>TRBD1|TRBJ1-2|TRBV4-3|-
CASSQDQNRGGDGYTF
TGCGCCAGCAGCCAAGATCAAAACAGGGGGGGCGATGGCTACACCTTC
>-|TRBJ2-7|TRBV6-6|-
CASSNGGGAYEQYF
TGTGCCAGCAGCAACGGCGGGGGCGCCTACGAGCAGTACTTC
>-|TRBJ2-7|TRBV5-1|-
CASSPSGFSYEQYF
TGCGCCAGCAGCCCGAGCGGATTCTCCTACGAGCAGTACTTC
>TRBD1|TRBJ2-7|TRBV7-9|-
CASSQRTGKYEQYF
TGTGCCAGCAGCCAACGGACAGGGAAATACGAGCAGTACTTC
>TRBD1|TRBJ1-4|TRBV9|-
CASSVGTGHEKLFF
TGTGCCAGCAGCGTGGGGACAGGGCATGAAAAACTGTTTTTT
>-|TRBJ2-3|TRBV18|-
CASSTRHSTDTQYF
TGTGCCAGCTCAACCAGACATAGCACAGATACGCAGTATTTT
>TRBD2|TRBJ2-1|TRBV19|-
CASSIVLGGGPYNEQFF
TGTGCCAGTAGTATAGTGTTGGGCGGGGGACCGTACAATGAGCAGTTCTTC
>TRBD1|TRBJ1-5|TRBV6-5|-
CASRQGNQPQHF
TGTGCCAGCCGACAGGGAAATCAGCCCCAGCATTTT
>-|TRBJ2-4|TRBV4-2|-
CASSQEPTRVKNIQYF
TGTGCCAGCAGCCAAGAGCCGACCCGGGTCAAAAACATTCAGTACTTC
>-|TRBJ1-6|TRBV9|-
CASSPGGGHNSPLHF
TGTGCCAGCAGCCCTGGGGGGGGGCATAATTCACCCCTCCACTTT
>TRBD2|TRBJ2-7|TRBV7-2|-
CASRSGLNYEQYF
TGTGCCAGCAGATCGGGACTAAACTACGAGCAGTACTTC
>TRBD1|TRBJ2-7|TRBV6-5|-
CASSSRDRVTYEQYF
TGTGCCAGCAGTTCCCGGGACAGGGTTACCTACGAGCAGTACTTC
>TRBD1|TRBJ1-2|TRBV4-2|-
CASAQGANYGYTF
TGTGCCAGCGCACAGGGGGCTAACTATGGCTACACCTTC
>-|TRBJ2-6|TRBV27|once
CASSLGHSSSGANVLTF
TGTGCCAGCAGTTTAGGTCACAGCTCCTCTGGGGCCAACGTCCTGACTTTC
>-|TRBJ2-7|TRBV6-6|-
CASSSDSTSYEQYF
TGTGCCAGCAGCTCGGACAGTACCTCCTACGAGCAGTACTTC
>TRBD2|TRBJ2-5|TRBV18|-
CASSPGTTVRETQYF
TGTGCCAGCTCACCCGGGACTACCGTACGAGAGACCCAGTACTTC
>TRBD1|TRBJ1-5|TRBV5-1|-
CASSPGTGRRNQPQHF
TGCGCCAGCAGCCCCGGGACAGGGCGCCGCAATCAGCCCCAGCATTTT
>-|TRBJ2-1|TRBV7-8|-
CASSLGAAGLNEQFF
TGTGCCAGCAGCTTAGGGGCCGCAGGCCTGAATGAGCAGTTCTTC
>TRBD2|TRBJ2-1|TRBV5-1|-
CASSLATQLAGGTMEQFF
TGCGCCAGCAGCTTGGCGACCCAACTAGCGGGGGGGACGATGGAGCAGTTCTTC
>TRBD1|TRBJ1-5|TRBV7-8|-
CASSGAGGIGNQPQHF
TGTGCCAGCAGCGGAGCAGGGGGGATCGGCAATCAGCCCCAGCATTTT